The present T cell receptor beta chain was sequenced within a study of cytomegalovirus exposure and HLA in healthy donors. Findings of the study overall: Follow-up analysis later connected one missense variant in DCLRE1C with trimming of TCR beta V- and J-genes. Some TCR beta chains (more than 150 of them) were listed as cytomegalovirus-associated.

Worth noting for this clone: Its antigen is as yet unknown.

The PCR made use of 60 Vbeta and 13 Jbeta primers. In the original analysis: It was a later analysis that counted roughly 80 million unique TCR beta chains, of which about 10 million were shared. TCRdb's copy holds only in-frame clones and misses some; the assay was immunoSEQ multiplex PCR. Clone size and the V and J calls come from that table; the DNA yielded D and trimming. In the table there are 100,000 or so clones, around 73% of which are singletons. Trimming took 0 bases from V and 3 from J; bases not matched to a gene: 3. The CDR3 runs to 15 residues. From germline, CDR1 is SGDLS and CDR2 YYNGEE.

The receptor was derived from a man aged 25 to 40 in good health and CMV-seronegative. The sequenced material came from PBMCs. The rearrangement joins TRBV9 to TRBJ2-1; 7 bases match TRBD1. For the CDR3, the DNA is TGTGCCAGCAGCGTAGCAGGGGGATACTACAATGAGCAGTTCTTC. Protein: CASSVAGGYYNEQFF.